This TCR beta chain was sequenced in a study of T cell repertoires in cytomegalovirus infection. Germline lookup yields CDR1 SGHTA and CDR2 FQGNSA. The CDR3 runs to 11 residues. Worth noting for this clonotype: Its antigen is undetermined. A much larger clone differs by one base, so this may be a read error.

In TCRdb, the reads were re-called with MiXCR into one record per CDR3 protein. The profile shows 310,000 or so distinct CDR3 sequences, around 25% of them singletons. Specimen: cultured PBMCs, collected from culture after CMV antigen stimulation. The TCR comes from a human donor in good health (CMV status not recorded). Some clones in this sample may be carry-over from other donors' samples. The chain carries TRBV7-2 and TRBJ2-3; possible D gene TRBD2, 5 bases. The CDR3 DNA is TGTGTCAGTGGGAGTCGAGATACGCAGTATTTT. This encodes CVSGSRDTQYF.